Presented here are 14 T cell receptor beta chains from one specimen sequenced in a study of blood T cells in healthy people across ages. Sample-barcoded 5' priming and a J-beta primer mix drove a second PCR of roughly 6 to 12 cycles. TCRdb re-analysed the 5' RACE reads in MiXCR, keeping a single row per CDR3 protein. The sample includes over a million distinct CDR3 sequences, 42% of them seen just once. Sequenced material: blood. The receptors originated from a woman between 18 and 30 years old in good health.

The sample holds a few counts of this clonotype. The rearrangement uses TRBV7-9 and TRBJ2-3, with TRBD2 matching 9 bases. V trimming: 7 bases; J trimming: 5 bases; junction bases outside the gene matches: 16. Per the germline V gene, CDR1 is SEHNR and CDR2 is FQNEAQ (reference sequence). The CDR3 spans 17 residues. CDR3: CASTPRYLGLAGDTQYF. CDR3 DNA sequence: TGTGCCAGCACCCCTAGGTATCTGGGACTAGCTGGAGATACGCAGTATTTT.

The rearrangement uses TRBV27 and TRBJ2-7, with TRBD1 matching 9 bases. The germline V gene has CDR1 MNHEY and CDR2 SMNVEV (reference sequence). The CDR3 extends over 17 amino acids. The J segment lost 6 bases and the V segment lost 0 bases, leaving 12 bases of the junction unmatched. The CDR3 coding sequence is TGTGCCAGCAGTTTATCTCCCCCTGGACAGGGGTCAAGCGAGCAGTACTTC. It yields the protein CASSLSPPGQGSSEQYF.

This rearrangement joins TRBV20-1 to TRBJ2-3; TRBD2 agrees at 7 bases. The CDR3 runs to 14 residues. Germline CDR1 DFQATT, CDR2 SNEGSKA (reference sequence). After removal of 2 bases from V and 6 bases from J, the junction contained 8 bases not matched to a gene. The CDR3 bases are TGCAGTGCTAGAAGTCCAGCGGGGATGGATACGCAGTATTTT. Amino acids: CSARSPAGMDTQYF.

Details on this clonotype: Given a much more abundant clone one base away, this may be a read error. This chain connects TRBV24-1 to TRBJ2-1, with 8 bases that match TRBD2. Germline assignment: CDR1 KGHDR and CDR2 SFDVKD. J lost 8 bases, V lost 2 bases, and 13 bases had no gene match. There are 17 residues in the CDR3. The CDR3: CATSDSPKAGARHEQFF. As DNA, the CDR3 is TGTGCCACCAGTGATTCTCCGAAAGCGGGAGCACGGCATGAGCAGTTCTTC.

To note about this clonotype: Its ends do not fully match the called genes, so a read error is possible. CDR3 sequence (DNA): TGTGCCAGCAGTTCGCCGGACGGGCCTAGCAATCGGCCCCAGCATTTT. This gives the protein CASSSPDGPSNRPQHF. The rearrangement uses TRBV28 and TRBJ1-5, with D unresolved. The CDR3 loop spans 16 amino acids. In germline, CDR1 is MDHEN, CDR2 SYDVKM.

This clonotype appeared a few times. V gene TRBV11-2 combines with J gene TRBJ2-1, with 7 bases identical to TRBD1. Near its end, the DNA agrees better with TRBJ2-7, so the J call may be wrong. Per the germline V gene, CDR1 is SGHAT and CDR2 is FQNNGV. This CDR3 has 15 amino acids. CDR3 nucleotide sequence: TGTGCCAGCAGCTTGACAGGGAGCTCCTACAATGAGCAGTACTTC. Residues: CASSLTGSSYNEQYF.

The V gene is TRBV6-6, the J gene TRBJ2-1, with D possibly matching TRBD1 (6 bases). Germline V gives CDR1 MNHNY, CDR2 SVGAGI (reference sequence). Trimming removed 7 bases from V and 0 bases from J, with 13 bases in between. CDR3 length: 15 amino acids. CDR3 protein: CASNPQGSSYNEQFF. The CDR3 bases are TGTGCCAGCAACCCACAGGGAAGCTCCTACAATGAGCAGTTCTTC.

The V call is TRBV20-1, the J call TRBJ1-1; TRBD1 is a possible D gene (5 bases). Per the germline V gene, CDR1 is DFQATT and CDR2 is SNEGSKA (reference sequence). The length of the CDR3 is 13 residues. V shed 7 bases and J shed 0 bases, with 12 bases lying between them. This CDR3 is CSVTAGVNTEAFF. The DNA of the CDR3 is TGCAGTGTAACCGCGGGGGTGAACACTGAAGCTTTCTTT.

The J gene is TRBJ2-1, the V gene TRBV6-5; 9 bases agree with TRBD1. This CDR3 is built from 12 residues. Trimming at V came to 5 bases and at J to 12 bases, leaving 5 bases not matched to a gene. The germline gives CDR1 MNHEY, CDR2 SVGAGI. The CDR3 loop is CASSQDRGGQFF. In DNA, the CDR3 is TGTGCCAGCAGTCAGGACAGGGGCGGGCAGTTCTTC.

The V and J genes are TRBV5-1 and TRBJ2-1; D unclear. This CDR3 comprises 14 residues. V was shortened by 1 base and J by 4 bases, with 9 bases between the two germline ends. Germline CDR1 and CDR2: SGHRS and YFSETQ. CDR3 residues: CASSLNSGYNEQFF. DNA of the CDR3: TGCGCCAGCAGCTTGAACAGTGGTTACAATGAGCAGTTCTTC.

This clonotype was counted ten times or more. This chain connects TRBV3-1 to TRBJ2-1; 10 bases agree with TRBD2. The CDR3 has 17 amino acids. J was trimmed by 4 bases and V by 1 base; bases with no gene match: 7. CDR1 is LGHDT, CDR2 YNNKEL, per germline (reference sequence). DNA of the CDR3: TGTGCCAGCAGCCAAGGGTCCAGCGGGGGGGCGTACAATGAGCAGTTCTTC. Residues: CASSQGSSGGAYNEQFF.

The V call is TRBV4-2, the J call TRBJ2-3; 7 bases map to TRBD2. Looked up from germline, CDR1 is LGHNA and CDR2 is YNFKEQ. The CDR3 covers 16 residues. The V segment lost 3 bases and the J segment 2 bases; nucleotides outside the gene matches: 8. The CDR3 sequence is CASSQDGTTYTDTQYF. CDR3 nucleotide sequence: TGTGCCAGCAGCCAGGACGGGACTACCTACACAGATACGCAGTATTTT.

This clonotype has only a few counts. This chain joins TRBV2 and TRBJ2-3, with D maybe TRBD2 (6 bases). Trimming left V 6 bases short and J 0 bases short, with 10 bases between. The V gene's germline CDR1 is SNHLY and CDR2 FYNNEI. The CDR3 has 14 residues. In nucleotides, the CDR3 is TGTGCCAGCAGGGATAGCGGTAGCACAGATACGCAGTATTTT. This gives the protein CASRDSGSTDTQYF.

This clonotype was picked up a small number of times. The V gene is TRBV3-1, the J gene TRBJ1-2; D remains ambiguous. The germline V gene encodes CDR1 LGHDT and CDR2 YNNKEL (reference sequence). The CDR3 length is 14 residues. Deletions cut 4 bases from V and 0 bases from J, with 9 bases between. The chain's CDR3 is CASSRSDPNYGYTF. CDR3 bases: TGTGCCAGCAGCCGATCGGACCCTAACTATGGCTACACCTTC.